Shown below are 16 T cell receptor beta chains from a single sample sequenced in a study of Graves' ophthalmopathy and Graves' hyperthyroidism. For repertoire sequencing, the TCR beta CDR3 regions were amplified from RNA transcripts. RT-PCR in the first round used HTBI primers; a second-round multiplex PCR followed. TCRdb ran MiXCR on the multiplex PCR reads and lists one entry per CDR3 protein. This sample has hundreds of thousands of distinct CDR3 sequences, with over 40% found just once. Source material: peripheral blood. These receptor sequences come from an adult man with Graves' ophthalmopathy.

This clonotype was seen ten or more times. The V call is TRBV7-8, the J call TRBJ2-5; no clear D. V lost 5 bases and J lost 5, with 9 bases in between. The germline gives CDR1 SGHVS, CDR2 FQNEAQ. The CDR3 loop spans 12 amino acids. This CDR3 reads CASSTKWETQYF. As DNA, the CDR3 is TGTGCCAGCAGCACCAAGTGGGAGACCCAGTACTTC. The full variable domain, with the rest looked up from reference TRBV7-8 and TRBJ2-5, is GAGVSQSPRYKVAKRGQDVALRCDPISGHVSLFWYQQALGQGPEFLTYFQNEAQLDKSGLPSDRFFAERPEGSVSTLKIQRTQQEDSAVYLCASSTKWETQYFGPGTRLLVL.

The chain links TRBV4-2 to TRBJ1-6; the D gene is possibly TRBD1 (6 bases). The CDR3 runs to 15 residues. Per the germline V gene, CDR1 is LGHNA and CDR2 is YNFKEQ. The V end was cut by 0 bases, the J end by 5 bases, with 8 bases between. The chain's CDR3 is CASSQEQGDNSPLHF. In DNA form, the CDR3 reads TGTGCCAGCAGCCAAGAACAGGGAGATAATTCACCCCTCCACTTT.

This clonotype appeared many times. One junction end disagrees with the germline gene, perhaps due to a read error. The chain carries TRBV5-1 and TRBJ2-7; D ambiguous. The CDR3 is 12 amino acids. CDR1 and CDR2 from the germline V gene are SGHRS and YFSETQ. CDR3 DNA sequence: TGTGCCAGCAGCTTAGCTTGGAACGAGCAGTACTTC. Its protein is CASSLAWNEQYF.

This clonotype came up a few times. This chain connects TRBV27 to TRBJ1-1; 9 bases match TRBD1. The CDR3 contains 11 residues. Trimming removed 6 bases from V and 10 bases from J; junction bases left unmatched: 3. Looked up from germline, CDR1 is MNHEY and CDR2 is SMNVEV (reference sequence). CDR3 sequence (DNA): TGTGCCAGCAGCGGGACAGGGTCAGCTTTCTTT. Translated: CASSGTGSAFF.

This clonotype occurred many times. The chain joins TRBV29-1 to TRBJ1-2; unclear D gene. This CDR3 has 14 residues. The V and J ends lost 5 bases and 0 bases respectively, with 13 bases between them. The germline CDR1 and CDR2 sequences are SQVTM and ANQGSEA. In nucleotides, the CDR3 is TGCAGCGTTACCCGTGACACTTCTAACTATGGCTACACCTTC. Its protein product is CSVTRDTSNYGYTF.

Here the CDR3 DNA reads TGTGCCAGCAGCTTGAGTCCGACCCAGTACTTC. It yields the protein CASSLSPTQYF. This rearrangement joins TRBV7-8 to TRBJ2-5; D gene ambiguous. The germline V gene encodes CDR1 SGHVS and CDR2 FQNEAQ. The CDR3 totals 11 residues. Trimming removed 3 bases at V and 7 bases at J, with 6 bases between.

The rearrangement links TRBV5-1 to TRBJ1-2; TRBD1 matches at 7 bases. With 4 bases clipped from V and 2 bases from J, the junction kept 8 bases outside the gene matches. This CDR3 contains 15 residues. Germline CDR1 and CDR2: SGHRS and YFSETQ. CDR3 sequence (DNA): TGCGCCAGCAGCCCAGGGACAGCCTTAAACTATGGCTACACCTTC. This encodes CASSPGTALNYGYTF.

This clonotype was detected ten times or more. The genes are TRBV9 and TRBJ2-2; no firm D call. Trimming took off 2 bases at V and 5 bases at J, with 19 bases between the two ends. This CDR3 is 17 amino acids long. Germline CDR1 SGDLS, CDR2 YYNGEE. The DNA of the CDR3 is TGTGCCAGCAGCGTGTATCGGCCCGGGCGCAGGACCGGGGAGCTGTTTTTT. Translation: CASSVYRPGRRTGELFF.

The CDR3 sequence: CSVRTGGNTIYF. CDR3 in DNA: TGCAGCGTTCGGACAGGAGGAAACACCATATATTTT. V and J are TRBV29-1 and TRBJ1-3; 7 bases map to TRBD1. V dropped 5 bases and J dropped 4; count of bases not matched to a gene: 2. CDR1 and CDR2 (germline): SQVTM, ANQGSEA. This CDR3 comprises 12 residues.

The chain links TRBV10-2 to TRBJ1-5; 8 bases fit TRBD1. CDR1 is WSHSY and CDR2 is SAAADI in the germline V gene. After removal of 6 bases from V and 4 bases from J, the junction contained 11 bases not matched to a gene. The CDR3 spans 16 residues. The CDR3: CASSLEGQGRNQPQHF. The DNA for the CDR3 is TGCGCCAGCAGCCTAGAAGGACAGGGCCGGAATCAGCCCCAGCATTTT.

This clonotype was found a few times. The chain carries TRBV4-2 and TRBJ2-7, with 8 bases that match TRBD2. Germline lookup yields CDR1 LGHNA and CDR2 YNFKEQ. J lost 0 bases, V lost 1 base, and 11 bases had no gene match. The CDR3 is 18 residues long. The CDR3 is CASSQGRRAGTSSYEQYF. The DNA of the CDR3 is TGTGCCAGCAGCCAAGGTCGCCGCGCGGGGACTAGCTCCTACGAGCAGTACTTC.

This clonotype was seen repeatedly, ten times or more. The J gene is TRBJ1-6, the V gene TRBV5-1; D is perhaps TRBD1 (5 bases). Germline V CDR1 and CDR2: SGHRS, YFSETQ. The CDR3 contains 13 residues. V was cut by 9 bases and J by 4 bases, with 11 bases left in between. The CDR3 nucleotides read TGCGCCACCAGACAGACGTATAATTCACCCCTCCACTTT. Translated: CATRQTYNSPLHF.

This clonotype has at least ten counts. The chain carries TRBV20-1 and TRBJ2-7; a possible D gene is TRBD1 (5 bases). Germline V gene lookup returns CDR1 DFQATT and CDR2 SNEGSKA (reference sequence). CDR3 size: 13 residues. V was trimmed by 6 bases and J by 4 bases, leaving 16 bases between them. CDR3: CSATPGQGYEQYF. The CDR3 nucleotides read TGCAGTGCCACGCCCGGGCAGGGATACGAGCAGTACTTC.

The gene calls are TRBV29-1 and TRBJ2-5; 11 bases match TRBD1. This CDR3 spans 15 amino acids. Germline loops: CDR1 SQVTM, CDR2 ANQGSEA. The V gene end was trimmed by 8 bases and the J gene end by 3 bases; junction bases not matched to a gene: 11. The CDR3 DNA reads TGCAGCTTCGAGGGACAGGGGGATTTAAAAGAGACCCAGTACTTC. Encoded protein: CSFEGQGDLKETQYF.

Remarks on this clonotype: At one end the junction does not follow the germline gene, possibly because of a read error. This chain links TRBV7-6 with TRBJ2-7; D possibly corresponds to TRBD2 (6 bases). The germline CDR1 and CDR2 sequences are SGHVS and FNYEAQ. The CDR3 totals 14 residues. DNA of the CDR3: TGTGCCACCAGCAGAGGGCAGGGAGGAGATACGCAGTACTTC. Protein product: CATSRGQGGDTQYF.

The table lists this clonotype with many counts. The CDR3 coding sequence is TGTGCCAGCAGCCGTCGACAGGCGGGCACCGGGGAGCTGTTTTTT. Its protein product is CASSRRQAGTGELFF. The V call is TRBV7-9, the J call TRBJ2-2; tentatively, D is TRBD1 (6 bases). Per the germline V gene, CDR1 is SEHNR and CDR2 is FQNEAQ (reference sequence). This CDR3 is built from 15 residues. The V end lost 5 bases, the J end lost 4 bases, and 14 bases lay between the germline ends.